This entry lists 28 T cell receptor beta chains sequenced from one sample in a study of control samples from healthy donors and cancer patients. Generated by immunoSEQ multiplex PCR, the TCRdb table keeps only in-frame clones and is missing some. The sample yields about 130,000 clones, 75% to 95% seen once. Material for sequencing was blood. The receptor set was obtained from a man younger than 35 in good health.

To note about this clone: The junction departs from the called germline gene at one end, perhaps through a read error. This sequence joins TRBV3-1 (or the pseudogene TRBV3-2) and TRBJ2-1; D might be TRBD1 (6 bases). This CDR3 has 13 residues. CDR1 and CDR2 (germline): LGHDT, YNNKEL (reference sequence). CDR3 residues: CASSHNWDKEQFF. The CDR3 coding sequence is TGTGCCAGCAGCCATAACTGGGACAAGGAGCAGTTCTTC.

The table lists this clone with a few counts. This chain connects TRBV30 to TRBJ2-3; 9 bases line up with TRBD1. This CDR3 is 14 amino acids long. Germline trimming cut 6 bases from V and 3 bases from J; bases unmatched to any gene: 7. Germline V CDR1 and CDR2: GTSNPN, SVGIG (reference sequence). CDR3 sequence (DNA): TGTGCCTGCGGGACAGGGATTATAACAGATACGCAGTATTTT. This gives the protein CACGTGIITDTQYF.

The rearrangement joins TRBV19 to TRBJ1-3, with 9 bases fitting TRBD1. The CDR3 runs to 16 residues. From germline, CDR1 is LNHDA and CDR2 SQIVND (reference sequence). Losses at the gene ends were 4 bases for V and 2 bases for J; bases not matched to a gene: 6. CDR3 DNA sequence: TGTGCCAGTAGTAACCGGGACAGGGCCCCTGGAAACACCATATATTTT. Residues: CASSNRDRAPGNTIYF.

The chain carries TRBV19 and TRBJ1-6, with 9 nucleotides matching TRBD1. This CDR3 comprises 14 residues. In germline, CDR1 is LNHDA, CDR2 SQIVND (reference sequence). Trimming at V came to 5 bases and at J to 11 bases, leaving 7 bases not matched to a gene. CDR3 in DNA: TGTGCCAGTAGTCAACAGGGGGCAAAGGCACCCCTCCACTTT. Encoded protein: CASSQQGAKAPLHF.

The DNA for the CDR3 is TGTGCCAGCAGCTTAGAGCCGTCGGGAGTGGATGGCTACACCTTC. Translated, it gives CASSLEPSGVDGYTF. The rearrangement joins TRBV11-3 to TRBJ1-2, with D uncertain. The V gene's germline CDR1 is SGHNT and CDR2 YENEEA. The V end lost 0 bases, the J end lost 6 bases, and 14 bases lay between the germline ends. There are 15 residues in the CDR3.

The chain recombines TRBV11-2 with TRBJ1-5; 11 nucleotides agree with TRBD1. The V gene end was trimmed by 0 bases and the J gene end by 6 bases; junction bases not matched to a gene: 7. Germline assignment: CDR1 SGHAT and CDR2 FQNNGV. This CDR3 has 17 amino acids. The CDR3 is CASSLDPGQGGRQPQHF. The DNA for the CDR3 is TGTGCCAGCAGCTTAGACCCGGGACAGGGGGGTCGTCAGCCCCAGCATTTT. The full variable domain, in which reference TRBV11-2 and TRBJ1-5 provide the parts outside the CDR3, is EAGVAQSPRYKIIEKRQSVAFWCNPISGHATLYWYQQILGQGPKLLIQFQNNGVVDDSQLPKDRFSAERLKGVDSTLKIQPAKLEDSAVYLCASSLDPGQGGRQPQHFGDGTRLSIL.

V is TRBV30 and J is TRBJ1-1; D uncertain. The germline gives CDR1 GTSNPN, CDR2 SVGIG (reference sequence). This CDR3 region has 17 residues. The germline V and J ends were trimmed by 3 bases and 1 base, with 21 bases remaining between them. The CDR3 sequence is CAWSPARTRTGNTEAFF. DNA of the CDR3: TGTGCCTGGAGCCCGGCTCGCACCCGGACGGGGAACACTGAAGCTTTCTTT.

The V gene is TRBV5-1, the J gene TRBJ2-6; 10 nucleotides line up with TRBD1. This CDR3 is built from 17 residues. The germline V gene encodes CDR1 SGHRS and CDR2 YFSETQ. The V gene end was trimmed by 4 bases and the J gene end by 0 bases; junction bases not matched to a gene: 4. The CDR3 protein is CASSGTGDGSGANVLTF. The CDR3 region has the DNA TGCGCCAGCAGCGGGACAGGGGATGGCTCTGGGGCCAACGTCCTGACTTTC.

The chain joins TRBV11-2 to TRBJ2-3; 13 nucleotides align to TRBD2. The trim removed 3 bases at V and 5 bases at J, leaving 8 bases unmatched. This CDR3 is 17 amino acids long. The germline CDR1 and CDR2 sequences are SGHAT and FQNNGV. CDR3 amino acids: CASSFTGTSGVGDTQYF. CDR3 bases: TGTGCCAGCAGCTTTACCGGGACTAGCGGGGTGGGAGATACGCAGTATTTT.

The V and J genes are TRBV12-3 or TRBV12-4 and TRBJ2-1; the match to TRBD1 covers 7 bases. The CDR3 length is 13 residues. V was pared by 6 bases and J by 6 bases, with 5 bases of the junction left unmatched. CDR3 in DNA: TGTGCCAGCAGCCACAGGGGCCCCAATGAGCAGTTCTTC. The encoded protein is CASSHRGPNEQFF.

The gene calls are TRBV27 and TRBJ1-6, with D possibly being TRBD1 (5 bases). The ends were cut back, 8 bases at V and 7 bases at J, with 15 bases in the middle. CDR3 length equals 14 residues. Germline loops: CDR1 MNHEY, CDR2 SMNVEV (reference sequence). The CDR3 sequence is CASCPGTKNSPLHF. In nucleotides, the CDR3 is TGTGCCAGCTGCCCGGGGACTAAGAATTCACCCCTCCACTTT.

This sequence joins TRBV5-1 and TRBJ1-5; 7 nucleotides match TRBD1. The V gene's germline CDR1 is SGHRS and CDR2 YFSETQ. V lost 0 bases and J lost 1; bases outside the gene matches: 1. The CDR3 runs 15 residues. The CDR3 reads CASSLAGQSNQPQHF. Here the CDR3 DNA reads TGCGCCAGCAGCTTGGCGGGACAGAGCAATCAGCCCCAGCATTTT.

The chain is built from TRBV20-1 and TRBJ2-5; 7 bases fit TRBD2. V shed 6 bases, J shed 5 bases, and the junction held 0 bases outside the gene matches. Germline CDR1 reads DFQATT; CDR2 reads SNEGSKA (reference sequence). The CDR3 runs to 10 residues. The CDR3 loop is CSAGGETQYF. The CDR3 nucleotides are TGCAGTGCCGGGGGGGAGACCCAGTACTTC.

The chain links TRBV6-6 to TRBJ2-5, with D perhaps matching TRBD1 or TRBD2 (6 bases each). The CDR3 spans 17 residues. V shed 5 bases and J shed 4 bases, with 23 bases lying between them. Per the germline V gene, CDR1 is MNHNY and CDR2 is SVGAGI (reference sequence). In DNA form, the CDR3 reads TGTGCCAGCAGTCCGCGACTACCATCCGAGGGGGGAGAGACCCAGTACTTC. Its translation is CASSPRLPSEGGETQYF.

This sequence joins TRBV11-2 and TRBJ2-7, with TRBD1 identical over 9 bases. The V gene end was trimmed by 4 bases and the J gene end by 0 bases; junction bases not matched to a gene: 4. Germline V gene sequence: CDR1 SGHAT, CDR2 FQNNGV. There are 15 residues in the CDR3. The CDR3 loop is CASSYGTGFSYEQYF. In DNA, the CDR3 is TGTGCCAGCAGCTACGGGACAGGGTTCTCCTACGAGCAGTACTTC.

The J gene is TRBJ1-3, the V gene TRBV7-8; D is unresolved. Trimming pared 5 bases from V and 1 base from J, leaving 15 bases between. CDR1 is SGHVS, CDR2 FQNEAQ, per germline. This CDR3 comprises 16 residues. The CDR3 sequence: CASSPDMDPSGNTIYF. The DNA for the CDR3 is TGTGCCAGCAGCCCAGATATGGACCCATCTGGAAACACCATATATTTT.

The V gene is TRBV7-3, the J gene TRBJ2-5; 12 bases align to TRBD2. There are 17 residues in the CDR3. The V segment lost 0 bases and the J segment 4 bases; nucleotides outside the gene matches: 6. Germline assignment: CDR1 SGHTA and CDR2 FQGTGA. The CDR3 DNA reads as TGTGCCAGCAGCTTAACCCCTAGCGGGGGGGCGGCAGAGACCCAGTACTTC. Its protein is CASSLTPSGGAAETQYF.

V usage is TRBV18 and J usage is TRBJ1-2; TRBD1 matches 9 bases. J gave up 7 bases and V 3 bases, and 6 bases lay outside the gene matches. Germline lookup yields CDR1 KGHSH and CDR2 LQKENI. The CDR3 is made up of 14 amino acids. CDR3: CASSPPGQGAGYTF. The CDR3 bases are TGTGCCAGCTCACCCCCGGGACAGGGTGCTGGCTACACCTTC.

This clone was seen just once. This chain links TRBV29-1 with TRBJ2-1; TRBD1 is a possible D gene (6 bases). The CDR3 sequence is 15 residues long. Trimming left V 7 bases short and J 5 bases short, with 21 bases between. Germline CDR1 and CDR2: SQVTM and ANQGSEA. The CDR3 region has the DNA TGCAGCGCAGGGGATCGGGGAAATAGGGACAATGAGCAGTTCTTC. It yields the protein CSAGDRGNRDNEQFF.

This clone was found a few times. The chain is built from TRBV7-9 and TRBJ1-6, with D perhaps matching TRBD1 (5 bases). CDR3 length: 15 residues. Germline V gene lookup returns CDR1 SEHNR and CDR2 FQNEAQ (reference sequence). Trimming left V 5 bases short and J 5 bases short, with 13 bases between. DNA of the CDR3: TGTGCCAGCAGCGAACGGCTCAGGGATAATTCACCCCTCCACTTT. Translation: CASSERLRDNSPLHF.

The V gene is TRBV7-9, the J gene TRBJ2-2, with D possibly being TRBD2 (5 bases). The V end was cut by 6 bases, the J end by 6 bases, with 11 bases between. The germline CDR1 and CDR2 sequences are SEHNR and FQNEAQ (reference sequence). This CDR3 is 13 amino acids long. As DNA, the CDR3 is TGTGCCAGCAGGACCCGGGAAGCCGGGGAGCTGTTTTTT. Protein product: CASRTREAGELFF.

The chain couples TRBV28 to TRBJ2-3; 16 bases fit TRBD2. V lost 5 bases to trimming and J lost 1 base; unmatched junction nucleotides: 6. The CDR3 spans 18 residues. Germline assignment: CDR1 MDHEN and CDR2 SYDVKM. CDR3 sequence (DNA): TGTGCCAGCAGTAAGGGACTAGCGGGGGGGCACCGCACAGATACGCAGTATTTT. Amino acids: CASSKGLAGGHRTDTQYF.

The chain joins TRBV19 to TRBJ2-4, with 8 bases fitting TRBD1. CDR3 length: 13 residues. Germline lookup yields CDR1 LNHDA and CDR2 SQIVND (reference sequence). Unmatched junction bases numbered 2, after V lost 0 bases and J lost 10 bases. CDR3: CASSIEGQAIQYF. The DNA for the CDR3 is TGTGCCAGTAGTATAGAGGGACAGGCGATTCAGTACTTC.

J is TRBJ1-2 and V is TRBV5-6, with a tentative D call TRBD1 (6 bases). Per the germline V gene, CDR1 is SGHDT and CDR2 is YYEEEE. This CDR3 is 15 amino acids long. Trimming took 3 bases from V and 3 from J, leaving 15 bases between them. CDR3 amino acids: CASSSGTLFHYGYTF. The DNA for the CDR3 is TGTGCCAGCAGCTCCGGGACACTTTTCCACTATGGCTACACCTTC.

This sequence joins TRBV27 and TRBJ2-3, with a possible D match to TRBD1 (6 bases). Germline assignment: CDR1 MNHEY and CDR2 SMNVEV (reference sequence). The V end was cut by 2 bases, the J end by 5 bases, with 14 bases between. This CDR3 is 15 amino acids long. The CDR3 nucleotides read TGTGCCAGCAGTTTAACTGGGGGCAGGGGAGATACGCAGTATTTT. Amino acids: CASSLTGGRGDTQYF.

The chain has TRBV27 and TRBJ1-6; D ambiguous. The CDR3 loop spans 16 amino acids. Germline CDR1 MNHEY, CDR2 SMNVEV (reference sequence). Trimming shortened V by 3 bases and J by 3 bases, and 12 bases separated the two germline ends. CDR3 coding DNA: TGTGCCAGCAGTTTTGAGCGGCGATTCTATAATTCACCCCTCCACTTT. Its translation: CASSFERRFYNSPLHF.

The chain has TRBV7-9 and TRBJ1-1, with D perhaps TRBD1 (5 bases). Trimming pared 0 bases from V and 4 bases from J, leaving 12 bases between. CDR1 and CDR2 from the germline V gene are SEHNR and FQNEAQ (reference sequence). The CDR3 contains 15 residues. CDR3 amino acids: CASSLAHGGTTEAFF. In DNA, the CDR3 is TGTGCCAGCAGCTTAGCCCACGGAGGGACCACTGAAGCTTTCTTT.

The chain combines TRBV15 with TRBJ1-1, with TRBD1 matching 7 bases. The J segment lost 1 base and the V segment lost 6 bases, leaving 20 bases of the junction unmatched. CDR1 LNHNV and CDR2 YYDKDF come from the germline V gene (reference sequence). The CDR3 length is 19 residues. The CDR3 loop is CATSPRPDRAGRGNTEAFF. CDR3 DNA sequence: TGTGCCACCAGTCCCAGACCCGACAGGGCTGGAAGAGGGAACACTGAAGCTTTCTTT.